The 15 T cell receptor beta chains in this list originate from one sample, sequenced in a study of graft-versus-host responses after intestinal transplantation. Assay: immunoSEQ multiplex PCR; the TCRdb copy retains only in-frame clones and omits some. The sample has tens of thousands of clones; 92% are singletons. The sequenced sample was bone marrow, obtained nearly 750 days after intestinal transplantation. These receptor sequences come from a human patient who received an intestinal transplant, so some T cells may come from the graft donor.

The chain joins TRBV28 to TRBJ2-7; TRBD1 matches 9 bases. Germline CDR1 reads MDHEN; CDR2 reads SYDVKM. CDR3 length: 13 amino acids. V dropped 2 bases and J dropped 13; count of bases not matched to a gene: 9. The CDR3 bases are TGTGCCAGCAGTTTACTGGGGCGGGGACAGGGATACTTC. The encoded protein is CASSLLGRGQGYF.

V is TRBV7-3 and J is TRBJ1-2; D possibly corresponds to TRBD1 (5 bases). The CDR3 is 15 amino acids. CDR1 SGHTA and CDR2 FQGTGA come from the germline V gene. Trimming removed 2 bases at V and 8 bases at J, with 18 bases between. The CDR3: CASSLDGREVRGYTF. In nucleotides, the CDR3 is TGTGCCAGCAGCTTAGATGGCAGGGAGGTGAGGGGCTACACCTTC.

This sequence joins TRBV27 and TRBJ2-1, with 10 bases aligning to TRBD2. This CDR3 contains 17 residues. V lost 2 bases to trimming and J lost 9 bases; unmatched junction nucleotides: 13. Germline V lookup: CDR1 MNHEY, CDR2 SMNVEV (reference sequence). The CDR3 nucleotides read TGTGCCAGCAGTTTACCCGGGACTAGCGCCCACCGGGGTGAGCAGTTCTTC. The encoded protein is CASSLPGTSAHRGEQFF.

The chain uses TRBV2 and TRBJ2-3, with 7 bases fitting TRBD1. V dropped 5 bases and J dropped 1; count of bases not matched to a gene: 3. The CDR3 is 14 residues long. Germline V lookup: CDR1 SNHLY, CDR2 FYNNEI. The CDR3 region has the DNA TGTGCCAGCAGTCTCGGGACAGGCACAGATACGCAGTATTTT. Translating it yields CASSLGTGTDTQYF.

The chain is built from TRBV27 and TRBJ2-1, with D possibly TRBD1 on 5 matching bases. Germline CDR1 MNHEY, CDR2 SMNVEV (reference sequence). V lost 6 bases and J lost 1, with 10 bases in between. The CDR3 sequence is 14 residues long. CDR3 region: CASRLDSSYNEQFF. CDR3 bases: TGTGCCAGCAGGCTAGACAGTTCCTACAATGAGCAGTTCTTC.

V is TRBV6-5 and J is TRBJ2-2; D not certain. Germline assignment: CDR1 MNHEY and CDR2 SVGAGI. This CDR3 has 15 amino acids. The ends were cut back, 2 bases at V and 4 bases at J, with 11 bases in the middle. CDR3 residues: CASSYTLGSTGELFF. The CDR3 bases are TGTGCCAGCAGTTACACCCTGGGCTCCACCGGGGAGCTGTTTTTT.

The chain has TRBV27 and TRBJ1-5; maybe TRBD1 (5 bases). The V and J ends lost 10 bases and 1 base respectively, with 14 bases between them. CDR3 length: 14 amino acids. CDR1 is MNHEY, CDR2 SMNVEV, per germline (reference sequence). The CDR3 bases are TGTGCCACCGCAGGGTCTGGGAGCAATCAGCCCCAGCATTTT. Residues: CATAGSGSNQPQHF.

This clone turned up a few times. The rearrangement links TRBV5-1 to TRBJ1-4; no clear D gene. Trimming took 2 bases from V and 6 from J, leaving 14 bases between them. The CDR3 runs 15 residues. Germline CDR1 is SGHRS and CDR2 is YFSETQ. CDR3: CASSFITGNDEKLFF. In DNA, the CDR3 is TGCGCCAGCAGCTTTATAACCGGAAACGATGAAAAACTGTTTTTT.

The chain couples TRBV11-1 to TRBJ2-7; the match to TRBD1 covers 7 bases. J gave up 3 bases and V 6 bases, and 8 bases lay outside the gene matches. Germline-derived CDR1 and CDR2 are SGHAT and FQDESV (reference sequence). The CDR3 length is 14 residues. The CDR3 loop is CASSKRQGSYEQYF. CDR3 sequence (DNA): TGTGCCAGCAGTAAGCGACAGGGTAGCTACGAGCAGTACTTC.

The chain joins TRBV7-9 to TRBJ1-1; possible D gene TRBD1, 5 bases. Trimming removed 1 base at V and 8 bases at J, with 11 bases between. The CDR3 has 13 amino acids. Germline CDR1 is SEHNR and CDR2 is FQNEAQ (reference sequence). For the CDR3, the DNA is TGTGCCAGCAGCTTAGTTGTTGGGGCAGAAGCTTTCTTT. This encodes CASSLVVGAEAFF.

The chain uses TRBV7-9 and TRBJ2-1; 7 bases line up with TRBD2. The V gene end was trimmed by 5 bases and the J gene end by 9 bases; junction bases not matched to a gene: 10. CDR1 SEHNR and CDR2 FQNEAQ come from the germline V gene (reference sequence). This CDR3 is 14 amino acids long. CDR3 bases: TGTGCCAGCAGCCCCGGGGGGAGGGCGGCTGAGCAGTTCTTC. Translating it yields CASSPGGRAAEQFF.

J is TRBJ1-6 and V is TRBV9; 11 nucleotides match TRBD1. V gave up 2 bases and J gave up 10 bases; unmatched junction bases: 11. Germline CDR1 reads SGDLS; CDR2 reads YYNGEE. CDR3 length: 17 residues. This CDR3 reads CASSVTPGTGGGSPLHF. As DNA, the CDR3 is TGTGCCAGCAGCGTGACCCCCGGGACAGGGGGAGGGTCACCCCTCCACTTT.

The chain couples TRBV7-6 to TRBJ2-3, with 7 nucleotides matching TRBD2. The J segment lost 2 bases and the V segment lost 2 bases, leaving 4 bases of the junction unmatched. From germline, CDR1 is SGHVS and CDR2 FNYEAQ. The CDR3 extends over 15 amino acids. The CDR3 region has the DNA TGTGCCAGCAGCTTACGGCTAGCGGTCACAGATACGCAGTATTTT. Translation: CASSLRLAVTDTQYF.

The chain couples TRBV2 to TRBJ2-1; D is undetermined. CDR1 is SNHLY, CDR2 FYNNEI, per germline. The CDR3 is 11 amino acids. V gave up 11 bases and J gave up 3 bases, with 8 bases separating them. The CDR3, as DNA: TGTGCCTCCGCCGACTACAATGAGCAGTTCTTC. Its protein product is CASADYNEQFF. Supplemented by reference TRBV2 and TRBJ2-1, the full variable domain reads EPEVTQTPSHQVTQMGQEVILRCVPISNHLYFYWYRQILGQKVEFLVSFYNNEISEKSEIFDDQFSVERPDGSNFTLKIRSTKLEDSAMYFCASADYNEQFFGPGTRLTVL.

Points on this clone: The sample contains more than one DNA sequence encoding this CDR3. CDR3 region: CASSVGQSEREKQFF. Written as DNA, the CDR3 is TGTGCCAGCAGCGTAGGCCAGTCCGAACGGGAGAAGCAGTTCTTC. The rearrangement links TRBV9 to TRBJ2-1, with a tentative D call TRBD2 (6 bases). Germline CDR1 reads SGDLS; CDR2 reads YYNGEE. Trimming removed 0 bases at V and 11 bases at J, with 18 bases between. The CDR3 sequence is 15 residues long.